This TCR beta chain was recovered during a study of neurological immune-mediated disorders. Study results and caveats: CDR3 amino acid sequences of expanded clones were not shared across subjects, a result suggesting private repertoires in all groups.

Via MiXCR, TCRdb re-called the 5' RACE reads, giving one row per CDR3 protein. Of about 60,000 distinct CDR3 sequences listed, 3.6% are singletons. This clonotype turned up a few times. Its antigen is still unknown. CDR1 is SGHRS, CDR2 YFSETQ, per germline. V was pared by 5 bases and J by 7 bases, with 15 bases between. The CDR3 has 14 amino acids. This chain links TRBV5-1 with TRBJ2-2, with unresolved D. Sequencing was done on a sample of PBMCs. This TCR derives from a man under 40 with multiple sclerosis. The CDR3 spells CASSTTTKNGELFF. In DNA, the CDR3 is TGCGCCAGCAGTACAACGACCAAAAACGGGGAGCTGTTTTTT.